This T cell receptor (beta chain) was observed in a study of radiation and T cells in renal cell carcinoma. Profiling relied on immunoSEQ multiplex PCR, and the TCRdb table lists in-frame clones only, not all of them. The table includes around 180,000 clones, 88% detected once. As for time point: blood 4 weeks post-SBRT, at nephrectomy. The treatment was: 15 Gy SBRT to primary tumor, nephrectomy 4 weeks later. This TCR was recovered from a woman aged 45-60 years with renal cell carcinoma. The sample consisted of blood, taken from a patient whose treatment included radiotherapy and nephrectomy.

CDR3 in DNA: TGTGCCAGCAGCCCCTACGGGCAGTCCTTCTCTGGAAACACCATATATTTT. Translating gives CASSPYGQSFSGNTIYF. This chain joins TRBV7-4 and TRBJ1-3; no firm D call. V shed 5 bases and J shed 0 bases, with 17 bases lying between them. The CDR3 runs 17 residues. Germline CDR1 SGHVT, CDR2 SQSDAQ.